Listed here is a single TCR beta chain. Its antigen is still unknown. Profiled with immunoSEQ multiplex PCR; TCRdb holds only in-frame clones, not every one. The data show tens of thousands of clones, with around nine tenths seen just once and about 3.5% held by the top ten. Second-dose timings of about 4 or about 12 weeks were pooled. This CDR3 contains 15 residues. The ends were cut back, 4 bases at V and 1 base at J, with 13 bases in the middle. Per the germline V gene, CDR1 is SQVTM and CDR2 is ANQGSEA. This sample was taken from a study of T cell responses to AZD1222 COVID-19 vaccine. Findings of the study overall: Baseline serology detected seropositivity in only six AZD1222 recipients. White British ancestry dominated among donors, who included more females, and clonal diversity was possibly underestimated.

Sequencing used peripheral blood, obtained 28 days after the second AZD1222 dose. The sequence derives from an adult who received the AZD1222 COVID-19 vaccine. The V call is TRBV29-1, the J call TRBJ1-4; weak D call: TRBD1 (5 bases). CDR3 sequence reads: CSVGGLGLTNEKLFF. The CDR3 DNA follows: TGCAGCGTTGGGGGATTGGGGCTAACTAATGAAAAACTGTTTTTT. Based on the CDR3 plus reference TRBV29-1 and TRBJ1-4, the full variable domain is SAVISQKPSRDICQRGTSLTIQCQVDSQVTMMFWYRQQPGQSLTLIATANQGSEATYESGFVIDKFPISRPNLTFSTLTVSNMSPEDSSIYLCSVGGLGLTNEKLFFGSGTQLSVL.